This T cell receptor beta chain was sequenced during a study of T cells in Graves' hyperthyroidism and ophthalmopathy. From RNA transcripts, TCR beta CDR3 regions were amplified. The TCR CDR3 was amplified in a first-round RT-PCR using the HTBI primer set. MiXCR, run by TCRdb on the multiplex PCR reads, gives a single entry per CDR3 protein. There are about 580,000 distinct CDR3 sequences in the sample; around 14% occur only once, and under 7% lies in the top ten. This clonotype showed up just a few times. This CDR3 is 14 amino acids long. CDR1 is MNHEY and CDR2 is SVGAGI in the germline V gene. The J segment lost 7 bases and the V segment lost 1 base, leaving 3 bases of the junction unmatched. Reasons for excluding patients were uncontrolled infection, other autoimmune disease, pregnancy or lactation.

Sequenced: blood. This sequence originates from a woman between 25 and 40 years old with Graves' hyperthyroidism that later progressed to Graves' ophthalmopathy. The V and J genes are TRBV6-5 and TRBJ2-2; 7 bases are a match to TRBD2. The CDR3 DNA reads TGTGCCAGCAGTTACTTGGGCGGGAGCGGGGAGCTGTTTTTT. This gives the protein CASSYLGGSGELFF.